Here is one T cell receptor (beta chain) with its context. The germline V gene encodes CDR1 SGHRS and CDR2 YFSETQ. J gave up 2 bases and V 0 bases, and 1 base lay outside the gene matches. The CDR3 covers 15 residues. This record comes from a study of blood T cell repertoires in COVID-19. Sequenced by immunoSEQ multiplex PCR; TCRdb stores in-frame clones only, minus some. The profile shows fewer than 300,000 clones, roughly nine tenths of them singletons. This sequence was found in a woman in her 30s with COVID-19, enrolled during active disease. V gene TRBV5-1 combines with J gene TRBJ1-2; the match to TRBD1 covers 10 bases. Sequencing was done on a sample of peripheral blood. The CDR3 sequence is CASSLAGQGNYGYTF. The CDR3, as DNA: TGCGCCAGCAGCTTGGCGGGACAGGGGAACTATGGCTACACCTTC.